These 30 T cell receptor beta chains share one sample of origin, sequenced in a study of Ad26.COV2.S vaccination and SARS-CoV-2 variants. Clones were read by immunoSEQ multiplex PCR, and TCRdb kept only the in-frame ones, dropping some. The sample holds more than 400,000 clones, roughly 90% seen once. Sample treatment: roughly 18 received Ad26.COV2.S at low or high dose, single or two shots; 5 received placebo; per-sample allocation not given. Samples were taken on day 63 after the first vaccine or placebo injection. The sample consisted of peripheral blood, taken in a trial of Ad26.COV2.S vaccine versus placebo. The receptors originated from a person aged 18-60 years who received the Ad26.COV2.S COVID-19 vaccine or a placebo.

This chain uses TRBV30 with TRBJ1-6; D not certain. Looked up from germline, CDR1 is GTSNPN and CDR2 is SVGIG (reference sequence). The ends were cut back, 0 bases at V and 0 bases at J, with 12 bases in the middle. The CDR3 contains 17 residues. The CDR3 sequence is CAWSVETESSYNSPLHF. Here the CDR3 DNA reads TGTGCCTGGAGTGTGGAAACGGAGAGCTCCTATAATTCACCCCTCCACTTT. The full variable domain, with the rest looked up from reference TRBV30 and TRBJ1-6, is SQTIHQWPATLVQPVGSPLSLECTVEGTSNPNLYWYRQAAGRGLQLLFYSVGIGQISSEVPQNLSASRPQDRQFILSSKKLLLSDSGFYLCAWSVETESSYNSPLHFGNGTRLTVT.

This chain connects TRBV6-2 or TRBV6-3 to TRBJ1-1, with D perhaps TRBD1 (6 bases). The germline gives CDR1 MNHEY, CDR2 SVGEGT. CDR3 length equals 15 residues. Trimming stripped 0 bases from V and 2 bases from J, with 10 bases between. The DNA of the CDR3 is TGTGCCAGCAGTTACTCGACAGGCACTAACACTGAAGCTTTCTTT. This codes for CASSYSTGTNTEAFF.

The V gene is TRBV19, the J gene TRBJ1-3, with D perhaps TRBD1 (5 bases). Germline V gives CDR1 LNHDA, CDR2 SQIVND (reference sequence). V was clipped by 6 bases and J by 0 bases, with 15 bases between them. This CDR3 spans 16 amino acids. The CDR3 spells CASSRFDRPSGNTIYF. In nucleotides, the CDR3 is TGTGCCAGTAGCCGTTTTGACAGACCCTCTGGAAACACCATATATTTT.

This clone was detected once. V usage is TRBV7-8 and J usage is TRBJ1-6; the match to TRBD1 covers 9 bases. Germline trimming cut 2 bases from V and 10 bases from J; bases unmatched to any gene: 9. CDR3 size: 16 residues. CDR1 is SGHVS and CDR2 is FQNEAQ in the germline V gene. CDR3 loop: CASSLYGDRVRSPLHF. The CDR3 DNA sequence: TGTGCCAGCAGCTTATACGGGGACAGGGTTCGATCACCCCTCCACTTT.

The CDR3 bases are TGTGCCAGCGGCGCGGCGAACACTGAAGCTTTCTTT. Translating gives CASGAANTEAFF. The V gene is TRBV7-2, the J gene TRBJ1-1, with D unclear. Germline CDR1 and CDR2: SGHTA and FQGNSA. The CDR3 contains 12 residues. V was cut by 8 bases and J by 1 base, with 8 bases left in between.

This clone has just one count. The rearrangement links TRBV4-3 to TRBJ2-5; 10 positions agree with TRBD2. J gave up 7 bases and V 0 bases, and 8 bases lay outside the gene matches. CDR1 LGHNA and CDR2 YSLEER come from the germline V gene. The CDR3 contains 16 residues. Written as DNA, the CDR3 is TGCGCCAGCAGCCAAGATCCCAGCGGGGGGGCCGGGACCCAGTACTTC. Translation: CASSQDPSGGAGTQYF.

The CDR3 bases are TGTGCCAGCAGCCCTCGGACAGGGGTTGGAGCTAACTATGGCTACACCTTC. Protein sequence: CASSPRTGVGANYGYTF. The V gene is TRBV9, the J gene TRBJ1-2, with 9 bases aligning to TRBD1. V trimming: 4 bases; J trimming: 0 bases; junction bases outside the gene matches: 10. Germline CDR1 is SGDLS and CDR2 is YYNGEE. The CDR3 has 17 amino acids. The variable domain in full, with the rest retrieved from reference TRBV9 and TRBJ1-2, is DSGVTQTPKHLITATGQRVTLRCSPRSGDLSVYWYQQSLDQGLQFLIQYYNGEERAKGNILERFSAQQFPDLHSELNLSSLELGDSALYFCASSPRTGVGANYGYTFGSGTRLTVV.

This sequence joins TRBV30 and TRBJ2-2; D uncertain. In germline, CDR1 is GTSNPN, CDR2 SVGIG (reference sequence). CDR3 length: 12 residues. V gave up 2 bases and J gave up 4 bases, with 5 bases separating them. CDR3 sequence: CAWSPVTGELFF. The CDR3 nucleotides read TGTGCCTGGAGTCCTGTCACCGGGGAGCTGTTTTTT.

In DNA, the CDR3 is TGTGCCAGCAGTGTCCTCCCCTTGACAGGGAGCTTCGGAAATTCACCCCTCCACTTT. It translates to CASSVLPLTGSFGNSPLHF. This chain uses TRBV6-4 with TRBJ1-6; 7 bases match TRBD1. Germline CDR1 reads MRHNA; CDR2 reads SNTAGT. This CDR3 spans 19 amino acids. The junction had 19 bases not matched to a gene; V was cut back by 4 bases and J by 7 bases.

V usage is TRBV2 and J usage is TRBJ1-2; D gene uncertain. V lost 0 bases to trimming and J lost 3 bases, with 14 bases between them. Germline loops: CDR1 SNHLY, CDR2 FYNNEI. CDR3 length equals 16 residues. CDR3 sequence reads: CASSEAWIPRDYGYTF. The CDR3 DNA is TGTGCCAGCAGTGAAGCGTGGATTCCAAGGGACTATGGCTACACCTTC.

J is TRBJ2-5 and V is TRBV21-1. TRBV21-1 is termed a pseudogene. The CDR3 is 15 amino acids. In nucleotides, the CDR3 is TGTGCCAGCAGCAAACTGGGTCCCGACCAAGAGACCCAGTACTTC. As protein: CASSKLGPDQETQYF.

The chain joins TRBV10-2 to TRBJ2-1, with a possible D match to TRBD2 (6 bases). The germline CDR1 and CDR2 sequences are WSHSY and SAAADI. The ends were cut back, 0 bases at V and 5 bases at J, with 14 bases in the middle. CDR3 size: 16 residues. The DNA for the CDR3 is TGCGCCAGCAGTGAGTCGGGGGGACCGGACCACAATGAGCAGTTCTTC. Residues: CASSESGGPDHNEQFF.

This chain uses TRBV4-3 with TRBJ1-1; no firm D call. This CDR3 has 15 residues. The ends were cut back, 6 bases at V and 1 base at J, with 15 bases in the middle. Germline V gene data show CDR1 as LGHNA and CDR2 as YSLEER. The CDR3 reads CASRKDGRRNTEAFF. CDR3 sequence (DNA): TGCGCCAGCAGAAAAGATGGACGCAGGAACACTGAAGCTTTCTTT.

This clone occurred a few times. The chain joins TRBV27 to TRBJ1-2, with TRBD1 matching 8 bases. The CDR3 contains 16 residues. V lost 5 bases and J lost 2; bases outside the gene matches: 10. Germline-derived CDR1 and CDR2 are MNHEY and SMNVEV (reference sequence). The CDR3 here is CASSVIMGQANYGYTF. CDR3 bases: TGTGCCAGCAGTGTAATAATGGGACAGGCCAACTATGGCTACACCTTC.

V and J are TRBV5-1 and TRBJ2-1; perhaps TRBD2 as D (5 bases). The CDR3 consists of 12 residues. Germline V gives CDR1 SGHRS, CDR2 YFSETQ. The V end was cut by 2 bases, the J end by 5 bases, with 5 bases between. As DNA, the CDR3 is TGCGCCAGCAGCTTCGGGAACAATGAGCAGTTCTTC. Residues: CASSFGNNEQFF.

The chain is built from TRBV7-9 and TRBJ1-3; TRBD1 is a possible D gene (5 bases). The CDR3 spans 15 residues. CDR1 is SEHNR and CDR2 is FQNEAQ in the germline V gene (reference sequence). Trimming left V 6 bases short and J 0 bases short, with 12 bases between. CDR3 in amino acids: CASSPTANSGNTIYF. The CDR3 nucleotides read TGTGCCAGCAGTCCGACAGCCAACTCTGGAAACACCATATATTTT.

The chain is built from TRBV4-3 and TRBJ2-6; unclear D gene. Germline CDR1 reads LGHNA; CDR2 reads YSLEER. CDR3 length: 17 residues. With 0 bases removed from V and 0 bases from J, the gap between germline ends came to 9 bases. Here the CDR3 DNA reads TGCGCCAGCAGCCAAGACGTCGTGGGCTCTGGGGCCAACGTCCTGACTTTC. Its protein product is CASSQDVVGSGANVLTF.

This chain joins TRBV5-5 and TRBJ1-3; a weak D match, TRBD1 (5 bases). CDR3 length: 16 residues. V shed 2 bases and J shed 1 base, with 13 bases lying between them. From germline, CDR1 is SGHKS and CDR2 YYEKEE (reference sequence). CDR3 protein: CASSLTTENSGNTIYF. CDR3 nucleotide sequence: TGTGCCAGCAGCTTAACGACAGAGAATTCTGGAAACACCATATATTTT.

This clone was observed a single time. This sequence joins TRBV30 and TRBJ1-4; no definite D call. V was cut by 8 bases and J by 4 bases, with 11 bases left in between. CDR3 length: 12 amino acids. Germline V CDR1 and CDR2: GTSNPN, SVGIG (reference sequence). The chain's CDR3 is CALDDNNEKLFF. DNA for the CDR3: TGTGCCCTGGACGACAATAATGAAAAACTGTTTTTT.

The rearrangement links TRBV7-6 to TRBJ1-1; 9 bases line up with TRBD1. Germline lookup yields CDR1 SGHVS and CDR2 FNYEAQ. J was trimmed by 4 bases and V by 5 bases; bases with no gene match: 11. This CDR3 comprises 16 residues. The CDR3 DNA reads as TGTGCCAGCAGCCCGGGACAGGGAGGACGGTTCACTGAAGCTTTCTTT. It encodes CASSPGQGGRFTEAFF. The variable domain in full, with the rest retrieved from reference TRBV7-6 and TRBJ1-1, is GAGVSQSPRYKVTKRGQDVALRCDPISGHVSLYWYRQALGQGPEFLTYFNYEAQQDKSGLPNDRFSAERPEGSISTLTIQRTEQRDSAMYRCASSPGQGGRFTEAFFGQGTRLTVV.

About this clone itself: One end of the junction varies from germline; a read error may be responsible. This chain connects TRBV6-2 or TRBV6-3 to TRBJ1-1, with 9 bases lining up with TRBD1. Germline-derived CDR1 and CDR2 are MNHEY and SVGEGT. This CDR3 comprises 14 residues. The CDR3 loop reads CASTYRGQNTEAFF. CDR3 DNA sequence: TGTGCCAGCACTTACAGGGGGCAGAACACTGAAGCTTTCTTT.

This rearrangement joins TRBV9 to TRBJ2-2; D remains unclear. The germline V gene has CDR1 SGDLS and CDR2 YYNGEE. The CDR3 spans 13 residues. V was clipped by 0 bases and J by 4 bases, with 4 bases between them. In DNA form, the CDR3 reads TGTGCCAGCAGCGTAGTGATCACCGGGGAGCTGTTTTTT. Its translation is CASSVVITGELFF.

This chain links TRBV9 with TRBJ1-4; D is unresolved. Between the trimmed V and J ends, which lost 3 bases and 1 base, there was a span of 4 bases. The germline CDR1 and CDR2 sequences are SGDLS and YYNGEE. This CDR3 is built from 13 residues. CDR3 region: CASSAETNEKLFF. CDR3 sequence (DNA): TGTGCCAGCAGCGCGGAAACTAATGAAAAACTGTTTTTT. The full variable domain, completed using reference TRBV9 and TRBJ1-4, is DSGVTQTPKHLITATGQRVTLRCSPRSGDLSVYWYQQSLDQGLQFLIQYYNGEERAKGNILERFSAQQFPDLHSELNLSSLELGDSALYFCASSAETNEKLFFGSGTQLSVL.

This clone appeared a few times. This chain links TRBV9 with TRBJ1-1, with unresolved D. Germline V gene lookup returns CDR1 SGDLS and CDR2 YYNGEE. The CDR3 sequence is 14 residues long. The V gene lost 5 bases and the J gene lost 1 base, with 12 bases spanning the gap. The CDR3 region has the DNA TGTGCCAGCAGTATATCCGGTGGGAACACTGAAGCTTTCTTT. It yields the protein CASSISGGNTEAFF.

The genes are TRBV19 and TRBJ1-3, with D tentatively TRBD1 (5 bases). With 5 bases removed from V and 0 bases from J, the gap between germline ends came to 14 bases. The CDR3 is made up of 16 amino acids. Per the germline V gene, CDR1 is LNHDA and CDR2 is SQIVND (reference sequence). The CDR3 nucleotides read TGTGCCAGTAGTGTCGGGGACTCCAGCTCTGGAAACACCATATATTTT. Residues: CASSVGDSSSGNTIYF.

The rearrangement links TRBV7-6 to TRBJ1-1; tentative D call: TRBD1 (5 bases). CDR1 and CDR2 (germline): SGHVS, FNYEAQ. The ends were cut back, 7 bases at V and 4 bases at J, with 10 bases in the middle. This CDR3 has 12 residues. The CDR3 coding sequence is TGTGCCAGCAATAATAGGGGCACTGAAGCTTTCTTT. Its protein is CASNNRGTEAFF.

The rearrangement uses TRBV15 and TRBJ2-4, with TRBD1 as a possible D gene (6 bases). Trimming cost V 0 bases and J 4 bases, with 28 bases left between them. CDR1 and CDR2 (germline): LNHNV, YYDKDF (reference sequence). This CDR3 spans 21 amino acids. Here the CDR3 reads CATSRDRPGTPFINLKNIQYF. Here the CDR3 DNA reads TGTGCCACCAGCAGAGATAGGCCCGGGACACCCTTTATCAACCTTAAAAACATTCAGTACTTC.

This chain joins TRBV9 and TRBJ2-1; TRBD1 or TRBD2 may be the D gene (6 bases each). Germline V gives CDR1 SGDLS, CDR2 YYNGEE. V was shortened by 1 base and J by 6 bases, with 14 bases between the two germline ends. This CDR3 spans 15 amino acids. CDR3: CASSVSRGEGNEQFF. CDR3 coding DNA: TGTGCCAGCAGCGTATCGAGGGGGGAAGGCAATGAGCAGTTCTTC. Supplemented by reference TRBV9 and TRBJ2-1, the full variable domain reads DSGVTQTPKHLITATGQRVTLRCSPRSGDLSVYWYQQSLDQGLQFLIQYYNGEERAKGNILERFSAQQFPDLHSELNLSSLELGDSALYFCASSVSRGEGNEQFFGPGTRLTVL.

The chain carries TRBV18 and TRBJ1-6, with a possible D match to TRBD1 (5 bases). This CDR3 is built from 20 residues. Trimming pared 4 bases from V and 0 bases from J, leaving 22 bases between. Looked up from germline, CDR1 is KGHSH and CDR2 is LQKENI. CDR3 in DNA: TGTGCCAGCTCACAATCGGGCAGGGTAGTAAGCGGCTCCTATAATTCACCCCTCCACTTT. It specifies CASSQSGRVVSGSYNSPLHF.

The chain combines TRBV15 with TRBJ1-5; perhaps TRBD1 as D (5 bases). CDR1 is LNHNV and CDR2 is YYDKDF in the germline V gene (reference sequence). The CDR3 contains 16 residues. The V gene lost 0 bases and the J gene lost 7 bases, with 16 bases spanning the gap. The CDR3 nucleotides read TGTGCCACCAGCAGAGATCTCAGGACAACGCTACAGCCCCAGCATTTT. Translating gives CATSRDLRTTLQPQHF.